The source of this TCR beta chain is a study of blood T cell repertoires in COVID-19. Study background: Material from acute and convalescent COVID-19 was sourced from the United States, Italy and Spain. PBMCs, B-cell-depleted T cells, or T cells were the source of the cDNA or gDNA that made up the material.

This CDR3 has 16 amino acids. Trimming removed 3 bases from V and 0 bases from J; junction bases left unmatched: 5. Per germline, CDR1 LNHDA and CDR2 SQIVND (reference sequence). Authors' data handling: Reference gene primer amplification gave nucleated cell count estimates. The method was immunoSEQ multiplex PCR; TCRdb's version includes in-frame clones alone and lacks a portion of them. That table gives V, J and clone size, and the DNA gave D and trimming. The sample includes 75,000 to 90,000 clones, under 90% seen only once; the top ten take around 13%. Source material: peripheral blood. The chain joins TRBV19 to TRBJ2-3, with TRBD1 matching 8 bases. The clonotype was recovered from a middle-aged woman with active or convalescent COVID-19. The CDR3 nucleotides are TGTGCCAGTAGTATTCGGACAGGGACCAGCACAGATACGCAGTATTTT. It codes for CASSIRTGTSTDTQYF.